The 29 T cell receptor beta chains below were found in one sample sequenced in a study of T cells after yellow fever vaccination (dated by TCRdb to the late 2010s). Libraries came from 5' RACE. Sequenced using an Illumina HiSeq 2500. Clones were called with MiXCR by TCRdb after fastp trimmed the public reads at Q25, and only in-frame beta chains were retained. Rows with one shared CDR3 protein collapse into an entry with the most common genes and DNA. Recorded for this sample are 25,000 to 35,000 distinct CDR3 sequences; 4.4% of them occurred a single time. The biggest ten clones account for under 55% of the sample. The treatment or condition label here, explained by the study, means: live attenuated yellow fever vaccine strain. Source: CD8+ T cells sorted from PBMCs, taken 5 days after the yellow fever booster vaccination. The receptors were sampled from a man younger than 45 who received the YFV17D yellow fever vaccine.

This clonotype was counted at least ten times. The J gene is TRBJ2-1, the V gene TRBV19; perhaps D is TRBD1 or TRBD2 (5 bases each). The germline V gene has CDR1 LNHDA and CDR2 SQIVND (reference sequence). The CDR3 totals 11 residues. V was cut by 11 bases and J by 6 bases, with 11 bases left in between. This CDR3 reads CASGTFNEQFF. Here the CDR3 DNA reads TGTGCCTCCGGGACGTTCAATGAGCAGTTCTTC. The full variable domain, in which reference TRBV19 and TRBJ2-1 provide the parts outside the CDR3, is DGGITQSPKYLFRKEGQNVTLSCEQNLNHDAMYWYRQDPGQGLRLIYYSQIVNDFQKGDIAEGYSVSREKKESFPLTVTSAQKNPTAFYLCASGTFNEQFFGPGTRLTVL.

This clonotype was found many times. The rearrangement uses TRBV30 and TRBJ2-5, with D uncertain. The CDR3 is made up of 13 amino acids. V was pared by 1 base and J by 3 bases, with 9 bases between. The germline CDR1 and CDR2 sequences are GTSNPN and SVGIG (reference sequence). CDR3: CAWSGELKETQYF. CDR3 nucleotides: TGTGCCTGGAGTGGAGAGCTGAAAGAGACCCAGTACTTC.

With respect to this clonotype: A clone one base away is much larger, so this may be a read error. V is TRBV4-3 and J is TRBJ2-3; D unresolved. V gave up 4 bases and J gave up 3 bases, with 8 bases separating them. This CDR3 contains 13 residues. Germline V gene lookup returns CDR1 LGHNA and CDR2 YSLEER. This CDR3 reads CASSPAATDTQYF. The DNA of the CDR3 is TGCGCCAGCAGCCCCGCCGCGACAGATACGCAGTATTTT.

The chain recombines TRBV28 with TRBJ2-7; 7 bases are a match to TRBD1. The CDR3 sequence is 16 residues long. CDR1 MDHEN and CDR2 SYDVKM come from the germline V gene. V was clipped by 5 bases and J by 6 bases; unmatched bases: 16. CDR3 coding DNA: TGTGCCAGCAGTCCGCCTTTGTCTGAGACAGGGTTCGAGCAGTACTTC. Protein sequence: CASSPPLSETGFEQYF. The full variable domain, in which reference TRBV28 and TRBJ2-7 provide the parts outside the CDR3, is DVKVTQSSRYLVKRTGEKVFLECVQDMDHENMFWYRQDPGLGLRLIYFSYDVKMKEKGDIPEGYSVSREKKERFSLILESASTNQTSMYLCASSPPLSETGFEQYFGPGTRLTVT.

The sample holds many counts of this clonotype. The J gene is TRBJ2-5, the V gene TRBV7-9, with D possibly matching TRBD2 (6 bases). The V gene lost 6 bases and the J gene lost 3 bases, with 8 bases spanning the gap. The CDR3 has 12 amino acids. Germline V gives CDR1 SEHNR, CDR2 FQNEAQ (reference sequence). CDR3 sequence (DNA): TGTGCCAGCAGATCGGGAGAAGAGACCCAGTACTTC. This gives the protein CASRSGEETQYF.

This clonotype was picked up many times. The chain couples TRBV5-1 to TRBJ2-1; D perhaps matches TRBD2 (5 bases). This CDR3 has 16 residues. V was shortened by 4 bases and J by 0 bases, with 14 bases between the two germline ends. Germline CDR1 and CDR2: SGHRS and YFSETQ. CDR3 sequence: CASSLAGGFSYNEQFF. The CDR3 DNA sequence: TGCGCCAGCAGCCTTGCTGGCGGGTTCTCCTACAATGAGCAGTTCTTC.

The chain employs TRBV27 and TRBJ2-3; possibly TRBD2 for D (5 bases). Germline lookup yields CDR1 MNHEY and CDR2 SMNVEV (reference sequence). This CDR3 spans 17 amino acids. Deletions cut 2 bases from V and 1 base from J, with 16 bases between. This chain's CDR3 is CASSLAGPQPGTDTQYF. CDR3 bases: TGTGCCAGCAGTTTAGCGGGCCCGCAACCCGGCACAGATACGCAGTATTTT.

This clonotype was detected a few times. The V gene is TRBV6-5, the J gene TRBJ1-6; TRBD1 agrees at 10 bases. V was clipped by 4 bases and J by 5 bases; unmatched bases: 8. CDR1 and CDR2 from the germline V gene are MNHEY and SVGAGI. The CDR3 extends over 17 amino acids. The DNA of the CDR3 is TGTGCCAGCAGTTGGGGTCCCGGGACAGGGGATAATTCACCCCTCCACTTT. This sequence encodes CASSWGPGTGDNSPLHF.

This clonotype was seen at least ten times. V and J are TRBV7-8 and TRBJ2-1; the match to TRBD2 covers 7 bases. The V and J ends lost 0 bases and 8 bases, in that order; junction bases with no gene match: 4. Germline assignment: CDR1 SGHVS and CDR2 FQNEAQ. The CDR3 is 14 amino acids. CDR3 bases: TGTGCCAGCAGCTTAGCAACGGGAGGCTATGAGCAGTTCTTC. Amino acids: CASSLATGGYEQFF.

This clonotype was counted at least ten times. The chain joins TRBV15 to TRBJ1-1, with D perhaps matching TRBD1 (6 bases). The CDR3 extends over 14 amino acids. V was trimmed by 4 bases and J by 2 bases, leaving 11 bases between them. Germline CDR1 is LNHNV and CDR2 is YYDKDF (reference sequence). CDR3 nucleotides: TGTGCCACCAGCATACCCGGGACAAACACTGAAGCTTTCTTT. This codes for CATSIPGTNTEAFF.

This clonotype was seen a handful of times. The V gene is TRBV6-2 or TRBV6-3, the J gene TRBJ2-7; the D gene is possibly TRBD2 (6 bases). Germline-derived CDR1 and CDR2 are MNHEY and SVGEGT. This CDR3 has 16 residues. Trimming shortened V by 2 bases and J by 2 bases, and 16 bases separated the two germline ends. The CDR3 is CASSYPPNSGAYEQYF. The CDR3 nucleotides read TGTGCCAGCAGTTACCCGCCGAATAGCGGAGCCTACGAGCAGTACTTC.

This clonotype was detected a few times. The junction shows a germline mismatch at one end, possibly a read error. The rearrangement joins TRBV20-1 to TRBJ2-4, with 14 bases aligning to TRBD2. The CDR3 consists of 18 residues. In germline, CDR1 is DFQATT, CDR2 SNEGSKA (reference sequence). The CDR3 here is CCASRLAGGEVAKNIQYF. The DNA of the CDR3 is TGCTGTGCTAGCCGACTAGCGGGAGGGGAGGTAGCCAAAAACATTCAGTACTTC.

This clonotype was seen at least ten times. This chain links TRBV23-1 with TRBJ2-1, with TRBD2 matching 8 bases. TRBV23-1 is assigned to the ORF class and has an uncertain function. V shed 6 bases, J shed 4 bases, and the junction held 8 bases outside the gene matches. The CDR3 spans 15 residues. The CDR3 reads CASRRSGRQYNEQFF. The CDR3 DNA reads as TGCGCCAGCAGGCGAAGCGGGAGACAATACAATGAGCAGTTCTTC.

Ten or more counts support this clonotype. CDR3 in amino acids: CAISQDLSYNEQFF. The CDR3 coding sequence is TGTGCCATCAGTCAAGACCTCTCCTACAATGAGCAGTTCTTC. V and J are TRBV10-3 and TRBJ2-1; D uncertain. The CDR3 sequence is 14 residues long. V dropped 5 bases and J dropped 0 bases, with 8 bases sitting between them. Germline V gene data show CDR1 as ENHRY and CDR2 as SYGVKD.

This clonotype has at least ten counts. The chain recombines TRBV5-1 with TRBJ2-3; D gene ambiguous. In germline, CDR1 is SGHRS, CDR2 YFSETQ. The V end lost 0 bases, the J end lost 9 bases, and 8 bases lay between the germline ends. The CDR3 is 12 amino acids. The DNA for the CDR3 is TGCGCCAGCAGCTTGGACACAAAAACGCAGTATTTT. Translating it yields CASSLDTKTQYF.

This clonotype was seen ten or more times. The chain carries TRBV18 and TRBJ2-1, with 14 positions matching TRBD2. The CDR3 is made up of 17 amino acids. The ends lost 5 bases at V and 7 bases at J; junction bases unmatched: 10. The V gene's germline CDR1 is KGHSH and CDR2 LQKENI. CDR3 sequence reads: CASSSPGLAGVINEQFF. The CDR3 nucleotides read TGTGCCAGCTCATCCCCGGGACTAGCGGGAGTCATAAATGAGCAGTTCTTC.

The sample holds many counts of this clonotype. This chain uses TRBV27 with TRBJ1-5, with D maybe TRBD1 (6 bases). Germline V lookup: CDR1 MNHEY, CDR2 SMNVEV (reference sequence). The V end was cut by 4 bases, the J end by 2 bases, with 6 bases between. The CDR3 has 13 amino acids. CDR3 sequence (DNA): TGTGCCAGCAGTTGGACAGGCAATCAGCCCCAGCATTTT. Its protein product is CASSWTGNQPQHF.

There are many counts of this clonotype. The chain employs TRBV7-2 and TRBJ2-7; weak D call: TRBD2 (6 bases). Trimming removed 7 bases at V and 5 bases at J, with 21 bases between. The CDR3 loop spans 15 amino acids. The germline gives CDR1 SGHTA, CDR2 FQGNSA. The DNA for the CDR3 is TGTGCCAGCACACTGGAGGGTAGTTTCTACGACGAGCAGTACTTC. Protein: CASTLEGSFYDEQYF. Using reference TRBV7-2 and TRBJ2-7 for the parts outside the CDR3, the full variable domain is GAGVSQSPSNKVTEKGKDVELRCDPISGHTALYWYRQSLGQGLEFLIYFQGNSAPDKSGLPSDRFSAERTGGSVSTLTIQRTQQEDSAVYLCASTLEGSFYDEQYFGPGTRLTVT.

The table lists this clonotype with many counts. This chain uses TRBV4-3 with TRBJ2-7; D is possibly TRBD2 (6 bases). Deletions cut 0 bases from V and 2 bases from J, with 8 bases between. The CDR3 sequence is 14 residues long. CDR1 is LGHNA and CDR2 is YSLEER in the germline V gene. The CDR3 sequence: CASSQDGGTYEQYF. In nucleotides, the CDR3 is TGCGCCAGCAGCCAAGATGGAGGGACCTACGAGCAGTACTTC.

In its sample, this clonotype was seen many times. The chain employs TRBV11-1 and TRBJ2-1, with D perhaps TRBD1 (6 bases). The CDR3 loop spans 15 amino acids. Trimming pared 4 bases from V and 4 bases from J, leaving 14 bases between. Germline V gene sequence: CDR1 SGHAT, CDR2 FQDESV (reference sequence). The CDR3 sequence: CASSSGLGTYNEQFF. The DNA of the CDR3 is TGTGCCAGCAGCTCCGGGCTCGGGACATACAATGAGCAGTTCTTC.

Many counts were recorded for this clonotype. The chain combines TRBV10-3 with TRBJ2-2; D is ambiguous. CDR1 and CDR2 (germline): ENHRY, SYGVKD. This CDR3 has 14 residues. V was shortened by 7 bases and J by 0 bases, with 9 bases between the two germline ends. The CDR3 nucleotides are TGTGCCATCAAGCCCTCTCCGAACACCGGGGAGCTGTTTTTT. As protein: CAIKPSPNTGELFF.

This clonotype was seen at least ten times. The chain is built from TRBV5-4 and TRBJ2-1, with 7 positions matching TRBD1. The CDR3 sequence is 14 residues long. The germline gives CDR1 SGHNT, CDR2 YYREEE (reference sequence). Germline trimming cut 4 bases from V and 3 bases from J; bases unmatched to any gene: 4. In nucleotides, the CDR3 is TGTGCCAGCAGCCCGGGACAGTTCTACAATGAGCAGTTCTTC. Translated: CASSPGQFYNEQFF.

Ten or more counts support this clonotype. V is TRBV11-2 and J is TRBJ1-1; the D is unclear. Trimming shortened V by 6 bases and J by 4 bases, and 18 bases separated the two germline ends. Germline assignment: CDR1 SGHAT and CDR2 FQNNGV. The CDR3 contains 15 residues. CDR3 bases: TGTGCCAGCAGTACCGCCAGAGGGTCGGGCACTGAAGCTTTCTTT. It codes for CASSTARGSGTEAFF.

This clonotype has a count of ten or more. This chain uses TRBV11-2 with TRBJ2-1; 12 bases align to TRBD2. V gave up 6 bases and J gave up 0 bases; unmatched junction bases: 9. Germline V CDR1 and CDR2: SGHAT, FQNNGV. The CDR3 spans 18 residues. In DNA form, the CDR3 reads TGTGCCAGCAGGCTACTAGCGGGAGGTCCACTCTCCTACAATGAGCAGTTCTTC. It codes for CASRLLAGGPLSYNEQFF.

This clonotype was seen many times. CDR3: CASRPTAFSYNEQFF. For the CDR3, the DNA is TGCGCCAGCAGGCCGACTGCTTTCTCCTACAATGAGCAGTTCTTC. The chain joins TRBV4-3 to TRBJ2-1; D unresolved. The germline CDR1 and CDR2 sequences are LGHNA and YSLEER. Trimming shortened V by 6 bases and J by 0 bases, and 12 bases separated the two germline ends. CDR3 length: 15 amino acids.

This clonotype turned up a few times. The chain combines TRBV28 with TRBJ2-3, with 10 bases aligning to TRBD2. The CDR3 totals 17 residues. The junction had 14 bases not matched to a gene; V was cut back by 6 bases and J by 5 bases. Germline loops: CDR1 MDHEN, CDR2 SYDVKM. CDR3 sequence (DNA): TGTGCCAGCAGATTGCTTCTAGCGGGAGTCCTAGAAGATACGCAGTATTTT. Amino acid sequence: CASRLLLAGVLEDTQYF.

This clonotype was detected many times. This sequence joins TRBV6-5 and TRBJ2-1, with 11 bases that match TRBD2. V shed 6 bases and J 3 bases; nucleotides not matched to a gene: 4. CDR3 size: 15 residues. In germline, CDR1 is MNHEY, CDR2 SVGAGI. In DNA, the CDR3 is TGTGCCAGCAGCCCGGGACTAGCGGTCTACAATGAGCAGTTCTTC. This encodes CASSPGLAVYNEQFF.

This clonotype was picked up many times. J is TRBJ1-1 and V is TRBV10-3, with D possibly being TRBD1 (5 bases). Trimming cost V 4 bases and J 1 base, with 10 bases left between them. This CDR3 region has 14 residues. Germline V CDR1 and CDR2: ENHRY, SYGVKD. The CDR3 region has the DNA TGTGCCATCAGTGGACTAACAGGGAACACTGAAGCTTTCTTT. It encodes CAISGLTGNTEAFF.

This clonotype was seen repeatedly, ten times or more. The chain links TRBV11-2 to TRBJ2-1; 9 bases align to TRBD2. Germline assignment: CDR1 SGHAT and CDR2 FQNNGV. V trimming: 1 base; J trimming: 4 bases; junction bases outside the gene matches: 5. CDR3 length equals 16 residues. The CDR3 spells CASSLAIAGAYNEQFF. The CDR3 coding sequence is TGTGCCAGCAGCTTAGCCATAGCGGGAGCTTACAATGAGCAGTTCTTC.